This T cell receptor beta chain was found in a study of radiation and T cells in renal cell carcinoma. Study-wide findings and caveats: No pretreatment tumor biopsies were available for baseline clonotypes. Top tumor clonotypes rose in blood 2 weeks post-radiation, then contracted.

Time point reported: blood 4 weeks post-SBRT, at nephrectomy. The treatment: 15 Gy SBRT to primary tumor, nephrectomy 4 weeks later. Nephrectomy followed 15 Gy stereotactic body radiation by 4 weeks. This renal cell carcinoma was of the clear cell type. This clone was detected a few times. Its target is not known. Method: immunoSEQ multiplex PCR; TCRdb's copy keeps in-frame clones and lacks some. The table lists around 100,000 clones, around 84% of them singletons, with roughly 7.9% in the top ten. The source was blood, collected from a patient whose treatment included radiotherapy and nephrectomy. This TCR came from a man aged 55-75 years with renal cell carcinoma.

DNA for the CDR3: TGTGCCAGCAGCCTCGCTGCTAGCGGAATTCCCTACGAGCAGTACTTC. Residues: CASSLAASGIPYEQYF. V and J are TRBV7-9 and TRBJ2-7; 7 bases map to TRBD2. This CDR3 contains 16 residues. The germline V gene has CDR1 SEHNR and CDR2 FQNEAQ (reference sequence). Trimming at V came to 5 bases and at J to 2 bases, leaving 12 bases not matched to a gene.